This T cell receptor beta chain comes out of a study of blood T cells in healthy people across ages. Study-level results: Getting older went along with TCR beta diversity per million T cells dropping roughly linearly.

The CDR3 is made up of 12 amino acids. The V gene's germline CDR1 is SQVTM and CDR2 ANQGSEA. V lost 1 base and J 5 bases, leaving 8 bases between the germline ends. This clonotype came up a few times. Its antigen is not identified. It was with a sample-barcoded 5' primer and a J-beta primer mix that a second PCR of roughly 7 to 12 cycles was run. Every sample gave at least 2.5 million paired-end reads containing CDR3. TCRdb ran MiXCR on the 5' RACE reads and lists one entry per CDR3 protein. The table has about 620,000 distinct CDR3 sequences, under 25% seen once. Aged roughly 6 to 90, donors were systemically healthy Caucasians from Russia.

This chain connects TRBV29-1 to TRBJ2-5, with unresolved D. This receptor was taken from a man between 65 and 85 years old in good health. Material: blood. CDR3 sequence: CSVEAALETQYF. Here the CDR3 DNA reads TGCAGCGTTGAAGCAGCACTGGAGACCCAGTACTTC. The full variable domain, completed using reference TRBV29-1 and TRBJ2-5, is SAVISQKPSRDICQRGTSLTIQCQVDSQVTMMFWYRQQPGQSLTLIATANQGSEATYESGFVIDKFPISRPNLTFSTLTVSNMSPEDSSIYLCSVEAALETQYFGPGTRLLVL.